These 29 T cell receptor beta chains came from one sample sequenced in a study of PD-L1 blockade in urothelial cancer (TCRdb year 2017). Library prep was done by the immunoSEQ multiplex PCR assay. TCRdb carries this immuneACCESS record with in-frame sequences only. Its versions omit some clonotypes, under half of them owing to an unresolved V gene in the studies checked, with the rest unexplained. This sample comprises 70,000 or so clones, roughly 84% of them detected only once. Jointly, the top ten make up 4% to 6% of the sample. Material: PBMCs, obtained around atezolizumab (anti-PD-L1) treatment. Receptor source: a man between 65 and 79 years old with urothelial cancer.

This clone appeared once. The J gene is TRBJ2-7, the V gene TRBV5-1; 9 bases are a match to TRBD2. The V segment lost 5 bases and the J segment 0 bases; nucleotides outside the gene matches: 3. The CDR3 runs to 14 residues. Per the germline V gene, CDR1 is SGHRS and CDR2 is YFSETQ. CDR3 in DNA: TGCGCCAGCAGGCCGACTAGCGGCTCCTACGAGCAGTACTTC. This codes for CASRPTSGSYEQYF.

CDR3 in amino acids: CASSVGALSNEQFF. DNA of the CDR3: TGTGCCAGCAGCGTGGGAGCGCTTTCCAATGAGCAGTTCTTC. The J gene is TRBJ2-1, the V gene TRBV2; possible D gene TRBD2, 5 bases. Looked up from germline, CDR1 is SNHLY and CDR2 is FYNNEI. CDR3 length: 14 residues. V lost 6 bases, J lost 6 bases, and 15 bases lay in between.

The chain joins TRBV29-1 to TRBJ1-5, with 7 bases that match TRBD1. Germline V gives CDR1 SQVTM, CDR2 ANQGSEA. The CDR3 is 14 residues long. The ends lost 7 bases at V and 0 bases at J; junction bases unmatched: 6. The CDR3 is CSARTGNSNQPQHF. The CDR3 DNA sequence: TGCAGCGCTAGGACAGGCAATAGCAATCAGCCCCAGCATTTT.

The chain has TRBV6-1 and TRBJ1-2; D is undetermined. V was clipped by 2 bases and J by 4 bases, with 11 bases between them. The germline V gene encodes CDR1 MNHNS and CDR2 SASEGT. CDR3 length: 14 residues. The CDR3 DNA is TGTGCCAGCAGTGAACCCCCCCGCGGCTATGGCTACACCTTC. Its protein is CASSEPPRGYGYTF.

The chain joins TRBV7-9 to TRBJ2-7; the D is unclear. The V and J ends lost 2 bases and 7 bases respectively, with 9 bases between them. The CDR3 is 12 amino acids. Germline CDR1 and CDR2: SEHNR and FQNEAQ (reference sequence). The CDR3 DNA follows: TGTGCCAGCAGCTTAACCGCAGGAGAGCAGTACTTC. Its protein is CASSLTAGEQYF.

The rearrangement links TRBV6-5 to TRBJ2-7; D ambiguous. V lost 5 bases and J 0 bases, leaving 11 bases between the germline ends. The germline V gene encodes CDR1 MNHEY and CDR2 SVGAGI. The CDR3 totals 14 residues. The CDR3 here is CASSPLLRSYEQYF. In DNA form, the CDR3 reads TGTGCCAGCAGTCCCCTACTTCGCTCCTACGAGCAGTACTTC.

This clone has just one count. The chain combines TRBV7-9 with TRBJ1-2; maybe TRBD1 (6 bases). CDR1 is SEHNR and CDR2 is FQNEAQ in the germline V gene (reference sequence). The CDR3 spans 14 residues. V was clipped by 1 base and J by 7 bases, with 13 bases between them. CDR3 sequence: CASSLGTAELGYTF. The CDR3 DNA follows: TGTGCCAGCAGCTTAGGGACAGCGGAACTTGGCTACACCTTC.

The chain is built from TRBV6-5 and TRBJ1-1; D may be TRBD1 (6 bases). This CDR3 is built from 15 residues. Looked up from germline, CDR1 is MNHEY and CDR2 is SVGAGI. Trimming took off 6 bases at V and 4 bases at J, with 18 bases between the two ends. The CDR3 bases are TGTGCCAGCAGGTCAACAGGGTTGGGAAGCACTGAAGCTTTCTTT. Translation: CASRSTGLGSTEAFF.

This clone was seen a single time. V gene TRBV5-6 combines with J gene TRBJ2-4, with D possibly TRBD2 on 5 matching bases. V was trimmed by 2 bases and J by 0 bases, leaving 6 bases between them. Germline CDR1 reads SGHDT; CDR2 reads YYEEEE. This CDR3 has 14 amino acids. CDR3: CASSFGVAKNIQYF. DNA of the CDR3: TGTGCCAGCAGCTTCGGGGTAGCCAAAAACATTCAGTACTTC.

The chain has TRBV21-1 and TRBJ2-5; TRBD2 is the table's D call, not checked against the DNA. TRBV21-1 is classified as a pseudogene. The CDR3 is made up of 14 amino acids. CDR3 DNA: TGTGCCAGCAGCAAAGGAGAGACGGGAGAGACCCAGTACTTC. Amino acids: CASSKGETGETQYF.

The chain couples TRBV5-1 to TRBJ2-1, with a tentative D call TRBD1 (6 bases). The germline CDR1 and CDR2 sequences are SGHRS and YFSETQ. Deletions cut 1 base from V and 5 bases from J, with 13 bases between. This CDR3 has 15 amino acids. CDR3 nucleotides: TGCGCCAGCAGCTTGATTCAGGGGAAGAACAATGAGCAGTTCTTC. Translated: CASSLIQGKNNEQFF.

J is TRBJ1-5 and V is TRBV10-2; 8 bases line up with TRBD1. After removal of 9 bases from V and 7 bases from J, the junction contained 8 bases not matched to a gene. CDR3 length: 13 amino acids. Germline V gene data show CDR1 as WSHSY and CDR2 as SAAADI. This chain's CDR3 is CASTQGAGQPQHF. DNA for the CDR3: TGCGCCAGTACGCAGGGGGCCGGGCAGCCCCAGCATTTT.

The chain uses TRBV5-6 and TRBJ2-7; 10 bases map to TRBD1. The CDR3 is 16 residues long. Germline loops: CDR1 SGHDT, CDR2 YYEEEE. V was clipped by 3 bases and J by 6 bases; unmatched bases: 12. CDR3 in amino acids: CASSWTLGTGDSEQYF. CDR3 bases: TGTGCCAGCAGCTGGACCCTCGGGACAGGGGATTCCGAGCAGTACTTC. The variable domain in full, completed from reference TRBV5-6 and TRBJ2-7, reads DAGVTQSPTHLIKTRGQQVTLRCSPKSGHDTVSWYQQALGQGPQFIFQYYEEEERQRGNFPDRFSGHQFPNYSSELNVNALLLGDSALYLCASSWTLGTGDSEQYFGPGTRLTVT.

The chain is built from TRBV9 and TRBJ1-3, with TRBD1 matching 10 bases. The ends lost 3 bases at V and 7 bases at J; junction bases unmatched: 4. The germline V gene has CDR1 SGDLS and CDR2 YYNGEE. The CDR3 extends over 14 amino acids. CDR3 sequence: CASSAVGQGNTIYF. CDR3 sequence (DNA): TGTGCCAGCAGCGCAGTGGGACAGGGGAACACCATATATTTT. Variable domain in full (rest from reference TRBV9 and TRBJ1-3): DSGVTQTPKHLITATGQRVTLRCSPRSGDLSVYWYQQSLDQGLQFLIQYYNGEERAKGNILERFSAQQFPDLHSELNLSSLELGDSALYFCASSAVGQGNTIYFGEGSWLTVV.

The chain is built from TRBV27 and TRBJ1-1; maybe TRBD1 (5 bases). The CDR3 has 14 residues. V was pared by 4 bases and J by 3 bases, with 12 bases between. Germline CDR1 is MNHEY and CDR2 is SMNVEV (reference sequence). Here the CDR3 reads CASSYTGAHTEAFF. The CDR3 DNA reads as TGTGCCAGCAGTTACACAGGTGCGCACACTGAAGCTTTCTTT.

The V and J genes are TRBV6-4 and TRBJ2-1; D perhaps matches TRBD1 (6 bases). This CDR3 is 14 amino acids long. V lost 6 bases, J lost 3 bases, and 12 bases lay in between. Germline V CDR1 and CDR2: MRHNA, SNTAGT. The CDR3 sequence is CASRHTGIYNEQFF. DNA of the CDR3: TGTGCCAGCAGGCATACAGGGATCTACAATGAGCAGTTCTTC.

The rearrangement links TRBV7-9 to TRBJ1-1; tentative D call: TRBD1 (5 bases). The CDR3 has 13 residues. Trimming shortened V by 5 bases and J by 4 bases, and 11 bases separated the two germline ends. Germline loops: CDR1 SEHNR, CDR2 FQNEAQ (reference sequence). CDR3 nucleotide sequence: TGTGCCAGCAGCGCATTGGGGCCCACTGAAGCTTTCTTT. Translation gives CASSALGPTEAFF. Combining the CDR3 with reference TRBV7-9 and TRBJ1-1 gives the whole variable domain DTGVSQNPRHKITKRGQNVTFRCDPISEHNRLYWYRQTLGQGPEFLTYFQNEAQLEKSRLLSDRFSAERPKGSFSTLEIQRTEQGDSAMYLCASSALGPTEAFFGQGTRLTVV.

This chain connects TRBV5-1 to TRBJ1-4; 8 bases are a match to TRBD1. This CDR3 spans 17 amino acids. The germline gives CDR1 SGHRS, CDR2 YFSETQ. The junction had 11 bases not matched to a gene; V was cut back by 4 bases and J by 3 bases. DNA for the CDR3: TGCGCCAGCAGCCCCCGGACAGGGAGTAGGGCTAATGAAAAACTGTTTTTT. It translates to CASSPRTGSRANEKLFF.

The chain carries TRBV7-2 and TRBJ2-4, with 8 bases aligning to TRBD1. V shed 2 bases and J 8 bases; nucleotides not matched to a gene: 2. Germline CDR1 and CDR2: SGHTA and FQGNSA. This CDR3 has 13 amino acids. The CDR3 spells CASSLNRGDIQYF. CDR3 DNA sequence: TGTGCCAGCAGCTTAAACAGGGGGGACATTCAGTACTTC.

The chain combines TRBV5-1 with TRBJ2-1; maybe TRBD2 (6 bases). The CDR3 is made up of 13 amino acids. CDR1 is SGHRS and CDR2 is YFSETQ in the germline V gene. Between the trimmed V and J ends, which lost 4 bases and 7 bases, there was a span of 12 bases. The DNA for the CDR3 is TGCGCCAGCAGCCTAGGAGGGAGGAATGAGCAGTTCTTC. This sequence encodes CASSLGGRNEQFF. Full variable domain (rest looked up from reference TRBV5-1 and TRBJ2-1): KAGVTQTPRYLIKTRGQQVTLSCSPISGHRSVSWYQQTPGQGLQFLFEYFSETQRNKGNFPGRFSGRQFSNSRSEMNVSTLELGDSALYLCASSLGGRNEQFFGPGTRLTVL.

The rearrangement links TRBV7-3 to TRBJ1-1; the D is unclear. Between the trimmed V and J ends, which lost 5 bases and 1 base, there was a span of 8 bases. Looked up from germline, CDR1 is SGHTA and CDR2 is FQGTGA. This CDR3 spans 13 amino acids. The DNA of the CDR3 is TGTGCCAGCAGCCCCGGTACGAACACTGAAGCTTTCTTT. This sequence encodes CASSPGTNTEAFF.

The genes are TRBV11-2 and TRBJ2-3; D is perhaps TRBD1 (6 bases). Germline V gives CDR1 SGHAT, CDR2 FQNNGV. With 4 bases removed from V and 5 bases from J, the gap between germline ends came to 22 bases. The length of the CDR3 is 17 residues. CDR3 bases: TGTGCCAGCAGCTCCTCACAGGGACAACTAGTGGGAGATACGCAGTATTTT. Protein sequence: CASSSSQGQLVGDTQYF.

The gene calls are TRBV10-3 and TRBJ2-3, with 11 bases lining up with TRBD1. This CDR3 is built from 16 residues. V lost 2 bases, J lost 7 bases, and 8 bases stayed unmatched. From germline, CDR1 is ENHRY and CDR2 SYGVKD. The CDR3 reads CAISEVGTGGMNTQYF. The CDR3 DNA reads as TGTGCCATCAGTGAGGTTGGGACAGGGGGAATGAATACGCAGTATTTT.

This chain uses TRBV18 with TRBJ2-1, with 10 bases matching TRBD2. This CDR3 is built from 14 residues. Germline CDR1 KGHSH, CDR2 LQKENI. Trimming at V came to 7 bases and at J to 6 bases, leaving 6 bases not matched to a gene. CDR3 sequence (DNA): TGTGCCAGCTTCCTAGCGGGGGCCCCCAATGAGCAGTTCTTC. Amino acids: CASFLAGAPNEQFF.

The chain uses TRBV5-5 and TRBJ2-7; D possibly corresponds to TRBD2 (5 bases). This CDR3 spans 15 amino acids. V shed 3 bases and J shed 1 base, with 14 bases lying between them. Germline CDR1 is SGHKS and CDR2 is YYEKEE (reference sequence). In DNA form, the CDR3 reads TGTGCCAGCAGCTGGCTAGGTACGGGATCCTACGAGCAGTACTTC. Translating it yields CASSWLGTGSYEQYF.

The chain carries TRBV27 and TRBJ2-2; weak D call: TRBD1 (5 bases). Germline V gene lookup returns CDR1 MNHEY and CDR2 SMNVEV (reference sequence). CDR3 length equals 15 residues. Trimming pared 8 bases from V and 2 bases from J, leaving 15 bases between. The CDR3 spells CASRLGLQNTGELFF. CDR3 DNA: TGTGCCAGCCGCCTGGGGCTCCAAAACACCGGGGAGCTGTTTTTT.

The V and J genes are TRBV28 and TRBJ1-5, with unresolved D. V was trimmed by 3 bases and J by 6 bases, leaving 15 bases between them. Germline V lookup: CDR1 MDHEN, CDR2 SYDVKM. The CDR3 length is 15 residues. CDR3 DNA: TGTGCCAGCAGTTTCGTCGGGGTTAGTATTCAGCCCCAGCATTTT. As protein: CASSFVGVSIQPQHF.

The chain uses TRBV6-1 and TRBJ2-6; TRBD2 might be the D (6 bases). V lost 2 bases to trimming and J lost 3 bases, with 17 bases between them. The germline V gene encodes CDR1 MNHNS and CDR2 SASEGT. This CDR3 comprises 18 residues. CDR3 coding DNA: TGTGCCAGCAGTGAAAGGGCCCCGGGGGTACGTGGGGCCAACGTCCTGACTTTC. As protein: CASSERAPGVRGANVLTF.

The rearrangement joins TRBV6-1 to TRBJ1-1, with TRBD1 as a possible D gene (6 bases). Trimming pared 1 base from V and 4 bases from J, leaving 13 bases between. Germline V gene data show CDR1 as MNHNS and CDR2 as SASEGT. The CDR3 has 15 residues. CDR3 in DNA: TGTGCCAGCAGTGAAGTGCTGGCAGGGGCCACTGAAGCTTTCTTT. It encodes CASSEVLAGATEAFF.